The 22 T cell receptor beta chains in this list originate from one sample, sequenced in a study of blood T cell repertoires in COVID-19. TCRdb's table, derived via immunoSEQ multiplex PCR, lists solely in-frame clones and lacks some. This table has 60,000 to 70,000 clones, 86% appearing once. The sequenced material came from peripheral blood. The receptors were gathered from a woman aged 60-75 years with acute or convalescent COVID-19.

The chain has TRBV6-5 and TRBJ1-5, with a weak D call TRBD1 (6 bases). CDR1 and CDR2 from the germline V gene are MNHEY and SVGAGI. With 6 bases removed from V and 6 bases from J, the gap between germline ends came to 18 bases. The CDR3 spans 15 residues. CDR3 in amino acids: CASSRTYRVGQPQHF. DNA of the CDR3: TGTGCCAGCAGCCGCACCTACAGGGTTGGTCAGCCCCAGCATTTT.

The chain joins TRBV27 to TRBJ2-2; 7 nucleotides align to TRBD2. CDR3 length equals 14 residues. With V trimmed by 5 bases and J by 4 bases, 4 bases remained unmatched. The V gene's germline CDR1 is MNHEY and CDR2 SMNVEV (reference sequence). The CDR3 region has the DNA TGTGCCAGCAGTCCCCGGGAGGTCACCGGGGAGCTGTTTTTT. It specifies CASSPREVTGELFF.

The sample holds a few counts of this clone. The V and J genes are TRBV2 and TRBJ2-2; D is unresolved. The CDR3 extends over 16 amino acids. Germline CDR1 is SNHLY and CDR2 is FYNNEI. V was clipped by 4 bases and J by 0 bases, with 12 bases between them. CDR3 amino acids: CASSGEEPANTGELFF. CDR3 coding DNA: TGTGCCAGCAGTGGCGAAGAGCCGGCGAACACCGGGGAGCTGTTTTTT.

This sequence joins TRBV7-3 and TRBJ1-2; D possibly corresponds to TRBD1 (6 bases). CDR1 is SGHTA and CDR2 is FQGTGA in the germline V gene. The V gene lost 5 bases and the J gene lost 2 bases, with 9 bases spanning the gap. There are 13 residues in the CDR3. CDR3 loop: CASSKDRNYGYTF. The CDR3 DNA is TGTGCCAGCAGCAAGGACAGAAACTATGGCTACACCTTC.

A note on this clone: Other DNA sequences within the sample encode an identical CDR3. The CDR3 is CASSYGRGNTEAFF. In nucleotides, the CDR3 is TGTGCCAGCAGTTACGGCAGGGGGAACACTGAAGCTTTCTTT. V is TRBV6-5 and J is TRBJ1-1; the D gene is possibly TRBD1 (6 bases). CDR1 is MNHEY and CDR2 is SVGAGI in the germline V gene. V was clipped by 2 bases and J by 1 base, with 8 bases between them. This CDR3 comprises 14 residues.

CDR3 bases: TGTGCCAGCAGCCTTAGGGGGGGGATCACAGATACGCAGTATTTT. It encodes CASSLRGGITDTQYF. The chain has TRBV13 and TRBJ2-3, with D tentatively TRBD2 (7 bases). The CDR3 is 15 residues long. Looked up from germline, CDR1 is PRHDT and CDR2 is FYEKMQ (reference sequence). The V and J ends lost 5 bases and 2 bases respectively, with 14 bases between them.

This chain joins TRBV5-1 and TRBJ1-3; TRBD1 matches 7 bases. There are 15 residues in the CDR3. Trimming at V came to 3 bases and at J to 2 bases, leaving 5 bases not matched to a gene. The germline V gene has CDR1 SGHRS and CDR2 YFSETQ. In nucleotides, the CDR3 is TGCGCCAGCAGCTCAGGGGACAGTCCTGGAAACACCATATATTTT. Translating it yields CASSSGDSPGNTIYF.

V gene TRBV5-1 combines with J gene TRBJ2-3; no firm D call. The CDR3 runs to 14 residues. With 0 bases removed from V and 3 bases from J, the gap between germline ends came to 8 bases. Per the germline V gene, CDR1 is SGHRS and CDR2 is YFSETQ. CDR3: CASSLAKRTDTQYF. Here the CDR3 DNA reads TGCGCCAGCAGCTTGGCGAAGAGGACAGATACGCAGTATTTT.

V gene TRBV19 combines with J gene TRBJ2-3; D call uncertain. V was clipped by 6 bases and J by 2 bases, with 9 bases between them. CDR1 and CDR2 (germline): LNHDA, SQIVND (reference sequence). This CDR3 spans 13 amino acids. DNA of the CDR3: TGTGCCAGTAGCACCATAGACACAGATACGCAGTATTTT. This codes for CASSTIDTDTQYF.

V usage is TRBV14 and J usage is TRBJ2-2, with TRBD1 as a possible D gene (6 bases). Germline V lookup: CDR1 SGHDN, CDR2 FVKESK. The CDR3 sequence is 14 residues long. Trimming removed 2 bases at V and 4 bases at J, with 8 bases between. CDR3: CASSQQGPTGELFF. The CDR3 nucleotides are TGTGCCAGCAGCCAACAGGGGCCCACCGGGGAGCTGTTTTTT.

As DNA, the CDR3 is TGTGCCAGCAGCCCCCGACCGGCAGGGGGCAATTCACCCCTCCACTTT. This codes for CASSPRPAGGNSPLHF. V is TRBV11-2 and J is TRBJ1-6; 8 bases are a match to TRBD1. This CDR3 has 16 amino acids. With 5 bases clipped from V and 7 bases from J, the junction kept 10 bases outside the gene matches. Germline CDR1 reads SGHAT; CDR2 reads FQNNGV.

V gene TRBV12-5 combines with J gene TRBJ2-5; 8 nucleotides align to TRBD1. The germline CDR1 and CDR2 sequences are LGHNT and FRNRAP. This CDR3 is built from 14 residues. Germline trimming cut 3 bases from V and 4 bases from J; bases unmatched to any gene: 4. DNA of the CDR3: TGTGCTAGTGGTTTCTCGACAGGGGCAGAGACCCAGTACTTC. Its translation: CASGFSTGAETQYF.

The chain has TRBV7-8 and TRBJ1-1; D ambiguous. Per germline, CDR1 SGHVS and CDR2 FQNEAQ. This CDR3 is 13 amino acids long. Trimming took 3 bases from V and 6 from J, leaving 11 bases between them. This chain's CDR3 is CASSLSVSAEAFF. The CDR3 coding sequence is TGTGCCAGCAGCTTGTCGGTATCCGCTGAAGCTTTCTTT.

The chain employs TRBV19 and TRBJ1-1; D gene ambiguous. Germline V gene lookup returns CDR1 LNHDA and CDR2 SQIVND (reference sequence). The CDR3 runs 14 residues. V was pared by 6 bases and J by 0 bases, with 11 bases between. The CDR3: CASSPTRMNTEAFF. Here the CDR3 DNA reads TGTGCCAGTAGCCCGACAAGGATGAACACTGAAGCTTTCTTT.

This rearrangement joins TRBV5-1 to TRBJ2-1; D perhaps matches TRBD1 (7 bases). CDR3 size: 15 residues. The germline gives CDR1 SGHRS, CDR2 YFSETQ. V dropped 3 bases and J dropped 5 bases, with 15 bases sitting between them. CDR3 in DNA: TGCGCCAGCAGCTGGGCGGGACAGTCTAACAATGAGCAGTTCTTC. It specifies CASSWAGQSNNEQFF.

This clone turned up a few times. CDR3 sequence reads: CASSATGFRDTGELFF. In DNA form, the CDR3 reads TGTGCCAGCAGCGCCACAGGGTTCCGAGACACCGGGGAGCTGTTTTTT. The chain recombines TRBV5-8 with TRBJ2-2; weak D call: TRBD1 (6 bases). The CDR3 has 16 residues. V was shortened by 4 bases and J by 3 bases, with 16 bases between the two germline ends. Looked up from germline, CDR1 is SGHTS and CDR2 is YDEGEE.

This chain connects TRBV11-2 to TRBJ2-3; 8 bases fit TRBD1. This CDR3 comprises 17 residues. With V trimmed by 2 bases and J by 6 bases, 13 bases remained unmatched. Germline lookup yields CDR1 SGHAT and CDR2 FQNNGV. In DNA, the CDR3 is TGTGCCAGCAGCTTATATCCCCAGGGGACAGGAACGGATACGCAGTATTTT. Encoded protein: CASSLYPQGTGTDTQYF.

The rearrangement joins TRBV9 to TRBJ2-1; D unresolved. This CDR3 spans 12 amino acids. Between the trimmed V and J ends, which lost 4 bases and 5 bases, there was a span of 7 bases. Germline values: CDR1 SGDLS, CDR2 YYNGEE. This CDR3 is CASSLTDNEQFF. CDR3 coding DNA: TGTGCCAGCAGCCTCACAGACAATGAGCAGTTCTTC.

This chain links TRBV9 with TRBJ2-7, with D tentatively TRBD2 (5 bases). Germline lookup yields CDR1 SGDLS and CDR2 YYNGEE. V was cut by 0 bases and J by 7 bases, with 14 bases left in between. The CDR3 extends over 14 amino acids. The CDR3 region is CASSVEGRGLEQYF. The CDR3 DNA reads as TGTGCCAGCAGCGTAGAGGGCCGGGGTTTGGAGCAGTACTTC.

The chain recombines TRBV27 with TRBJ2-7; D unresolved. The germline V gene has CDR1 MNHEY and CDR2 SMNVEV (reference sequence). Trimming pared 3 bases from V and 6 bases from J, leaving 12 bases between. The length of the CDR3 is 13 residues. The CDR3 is CASSFSGLGEQYF. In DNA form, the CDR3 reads TGTGCCAGCAGTTTTTCTGGGCTGGGCGAGCAGTACTTC.

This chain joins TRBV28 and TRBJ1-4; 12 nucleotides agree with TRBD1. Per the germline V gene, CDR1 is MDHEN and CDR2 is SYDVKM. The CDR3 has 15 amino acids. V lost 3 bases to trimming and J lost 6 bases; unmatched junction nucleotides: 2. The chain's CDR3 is CASSLGQGADEKLFF. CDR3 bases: TGTGCCAGCAGTTTGGGACAGGGGGCTGATGAAAAACTGTTTTTT.

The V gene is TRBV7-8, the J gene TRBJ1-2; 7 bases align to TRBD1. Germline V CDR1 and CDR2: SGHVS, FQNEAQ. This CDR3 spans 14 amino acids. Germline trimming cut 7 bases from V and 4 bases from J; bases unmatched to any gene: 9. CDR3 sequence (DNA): TGTGCCAGCACCCTACAGGGGACCAGCTATGGCTACACCTTC. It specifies CASTLQGTSYGYTF.